This T cell receptor (beta chain) was observed in a study of cytomegalovirus exposure and HLA in healthy donors. Whole-study context: Later, an analysis reported that the 110 or so validation repertoires had used the same platform as the roughly 720 first-cohort repertoires.

This CDR3 has 17 amino acids. Germline loops: CDR1 KGHSH, CDR2 LQKENI. V was trimmed by 3 bases and J by 0 bases, leaving 12 bases between them. In its sample, this clone was seen once. Assay: immunoSEQ multiplex PCR; the TCRdb copy retains only in-frame clones and omits some. The table has more than 300,000 clones, 75% to 90% seen once. The J gene is TRBJ2-6, the V gene TRBV18; possible D gene TRBD1, 6 bases. The receptor was isolated from a woman in her late teens or twenties in good health and CMV-seronegative. The sequenced material came from PBMCs. CDR3: CASSPIGQISGANVLTF. In DNA form, the CDR3 reads TGTGCCAGCTCACCCATCGGACAGATCTCTGGGGCCAACGTCCTGACTTTC.